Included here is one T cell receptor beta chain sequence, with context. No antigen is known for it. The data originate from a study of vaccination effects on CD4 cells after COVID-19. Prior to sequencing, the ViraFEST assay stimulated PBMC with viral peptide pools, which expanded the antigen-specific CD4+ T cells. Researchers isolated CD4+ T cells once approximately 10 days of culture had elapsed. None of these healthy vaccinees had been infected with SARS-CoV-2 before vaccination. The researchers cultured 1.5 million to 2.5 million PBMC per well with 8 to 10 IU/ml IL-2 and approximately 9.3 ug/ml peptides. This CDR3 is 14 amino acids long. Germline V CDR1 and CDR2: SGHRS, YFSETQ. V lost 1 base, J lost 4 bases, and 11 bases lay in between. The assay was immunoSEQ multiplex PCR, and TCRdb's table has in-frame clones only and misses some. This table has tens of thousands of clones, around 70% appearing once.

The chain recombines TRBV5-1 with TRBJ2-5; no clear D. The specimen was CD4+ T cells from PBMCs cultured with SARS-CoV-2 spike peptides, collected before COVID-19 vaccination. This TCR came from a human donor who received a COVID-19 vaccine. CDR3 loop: CASSLIATRETQYF. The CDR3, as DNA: TGCGCCAGCAGCTTGATAGCCACCAGAGAGACCCAGTACTTC.